This TCR beta chain emerged from a study of identical twins. In TCRdb, the 5' RACE reads were re-called with MiXCR into one record per CDR3 protein. The data show roughly 690,000 distinct CDR3 sequences, around 20% seen once. This clonotype was counted only a few times. Its specificity is unknown. Findings and limits, study-wide: Twins' excess sharing was less marked for out-of-frame beta sequences.

This CDR3 is 15 amino acids long. After removal of 4 bases from V and 6 bases from J, the junction contained 8 bases not matched to a gene. Germline V gene lookup returns CDR1 ENHRY and CDR2 SYGVKD. The same sample was also studied in work on T cells expressing NK-cell markers. That publication notes: TCR beta repertoires came from sorted CD3+CD56+NKG2C+, CD3+CD56+NKG2C- and CD3+CD56-NKG2C+ T cells. One of eight sequenced donors was HCMV-seronegative; the other seven were seropositive.

Material for sequencing was PBMCs. The rearrangement uses TRBV10-3 and TRBJ2-7; 11 bases agree with TRBD1. The TCR was taken from a young woman in good health. Here the CDR3 DNA reads TGTGCCATCAGTGGTGGGACAGGGGGAATGGTCGAGCAGTACTTC. This sequence encodes CAISGGTGGMVEQYF.